These T cell receptor beta chains were read from a single sample in a study of T cells in Graves' hyperthyroidism and ophthalmopathy. TCRdb reprocessed the multiplex PCR reads via MiXCR and lists one record per CDR3 protein. This sample has some 200,000 distinct CDR3 sequences, with about 17% found just once. The sample consisted of blood. Source of these receptors: a woman between 45 and 65 years old with Graves' hyperthyroidism. The CDR3 runs from the conserved cysteine through the conserved F or W. Each record gives: CDR3 DNA, CDR3 protein, D gene, J gene, clone size, V gene. D genes are given only for firm matches. Only some rows state a clone size, as once, few, many or a class for expanded clones.

cdr3_nt: TGTGCCAGCAGCTTACATGGGCAGAGCACAGATACGCAGTATTTT
cdr3_aa: CASSLHGQSTDTQYF
d_call: -
j_call: TRBJ2-3
clone_size: many
v_call: TRBV11-2

cdr3_nt: TGTGCCATCAGTGCGCGACAGGGGGAGAATACTGAAGCTTTCTTT
cdr3_aa: CAISARQGENTEAFF
d_call: TRBD1
j_call: TRBJ1-1
clone_size: many
v_call: TRBV10-3

cdr3_nt: TGCGCCAGCAGCCCTCCGGGGACAGGATACCTCAATATTGATTCACCCCTCCACTTT
cdr3_aa: CASSPPGTGYLNIDSPLHF
d_call: TRBD1
j_call: TRBJ1-6
clone_size: -
v_call: TRBV5-1

cdr3_nt: TGTGCCAGCAGTTTTGGACGAGCGGGAGGCTCTGAGCAGTTCTTC
cdr3_aa: CASSFGRAGGSEQFF
d_call: TRBD2
j_call: TRBJ2-1
clone_size: many
v_call: TRBV27

cdr3_nt: TGTGCCAGCAGCTTAGAGGTGACGAACTACGAGCAGTACTTC
cdr3_aa: CASSLEVTNYEQYF
d_call: -
j_call: TRBJ2-7
clone_size: many
v_call: TRBV7-2

cdr3_nt: TGTGCCAGCAGCCCAGGGGTGGGACTAGCGCAAGAGGGTGAGCAGTTCTTC
cdr3_aa: CASSPGVGLAQEGEQFF
d_call: TRBD2
j_call: TRBJ2-1
clone_size: many
v_call: TRBV11-1

cdr3_nt: TGCGCCAGCAGCTTGTTCTTAGGGGCGGTCACCGGGGAGCTGTTTTTT
cdr3_aa: CASSLFLGAVTGELFF
d_call: -
j_call: TRBJ2-2
clone_size: few
v_call: TRBV5-1

cdr3_nt: TGTGCCAGCAGCCCCCCGGGACAGGGTATCTACGAGCAGTACTTC
cdr3_aa: CASSPPGQGIYEQYF
d_call: TRBD1
j_call: TRBJ2-7
clone_size: once
v_call: TRBV7-3

cdr3_nt: TGTGCCAGCAGAACCGGGACAGGGGGCAAGCAGCCCCAGCATTTT
cdr3_aa: CASRTGTGGKQPQHF
d_call: TRBD1
j_call: TRBJ1-5
clone_size: -
v_call: TRBV6-1

cdr3_nt: TGTGCCAGCAGTTCGGGGGGAGCCTATGGCTACACCTTC
cdr3_aa: CASSSGGAYGYTF
d_call: -
j_call: TRBJ1-2
clone_size: few
v_call: TRBV6-1

cdr3_nt: TGTGCCAGCAGTAGAGGTGAGCAGTTCTTC
cdr3_aa: CASSRGEQFF
d_call: -
j_call: TRBJ2-1
clone_size: many
v_call: TRBV2

cdr3_nt: TGTGCCAGCAGCTTTCGTTCGGGGCAAGAGACCCAGTACTTC
cdr3_aa: CASSFRSGQETQYF
d_call: -
j_call: TRBJ2-5
clone_size: many
v_call: TRBV7-9

cdr3_nt: TGTGCCAGCAGTTCCATAGCGGGAGGAGATACGCAGTATTTT
cdr3_aa: CASSSIAGGDTQYF
d_call: TRBD2
j_call: TRBJ2-3
clone_size: many
v_call: TRBV28

cdr3_nt: TGTGCCAGCAGCTTAGGTGACAGCGAACTGCGGTCTGGCTACACCTTC
cdr3_aa: CASSLGDSELRSGYTF
d_call: -
j_call: TRBJ1-2
clone_size: many
v_call: TRBV7-9

cdr3_nt: TGTGCCAGCAGCGGTCGGGGGGGGGTGACGTACGAGCAGTACTTC
cdr3_aa: CASSGRGGVTYEQYF
d_call: TRBD2
j_call: TRBJ2-7
clone_size: many
v_call: TRBV7-6

cdr3_nt: TGTGCCAGCAGTCTCACAGCCGGGACTGCCACCGGGGAGCTGTTTTTT
cdr3_aa: CASSLTAGTATGELFF
d_call: -
j_call: TRBJ2-2
clone_size: few
v_call: TRBV11-2

cdr3_nt: TGTGCCAGTAGTCAATCCCTAAGGGCCGGGGAGCTGTTTTTT
cdr3_aa: CASSQSLRAGELFF
d_call: -
j_call: TRBJ2-2
clone_size: -
v_call: TRBV19